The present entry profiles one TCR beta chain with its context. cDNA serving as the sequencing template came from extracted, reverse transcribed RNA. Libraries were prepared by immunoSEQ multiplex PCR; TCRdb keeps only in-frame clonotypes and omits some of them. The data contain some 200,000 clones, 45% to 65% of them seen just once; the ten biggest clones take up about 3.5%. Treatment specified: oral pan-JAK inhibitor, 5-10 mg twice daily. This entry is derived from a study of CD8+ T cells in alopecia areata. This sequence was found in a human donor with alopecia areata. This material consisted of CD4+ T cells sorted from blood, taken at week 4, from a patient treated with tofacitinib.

CDR3 in DNA: TGTGCCAGCACTCGACAGGGGATACAGCCCCAGCATTTT. Protein product: CASTRQGIQPQHF. The chain employs TRBV28 and TRBJ1-5; 8 positions agree with TRBD1. From germline, CDR1 is MDHEN and CDR2 SYDVKM. The V gene end was trimmed by 7 bases and the J gene end by 7 bases; junction bases not matched to a gene: 6. The CDR3 has 13 residues.